The 8 T cell receptor beta chains in this list originate from one sample, sequenced in a study of CD8 T cells in ankylosing spondylitis. These receptors lack a known antigen. Study-wide findings and caveats: What appeared characteristic of ankylosing spondylitis blood was a TCR beta motif of eight or nine highly homologous variants.

TCRdb ran MiXCR on the 5' RACE reads and lists one entry per CDR3 protein. This sample has a few hundred thousand distinct CDR3 sequences, with 6.5% to 10% found just once. The sequenced material came from blood, either unsorted or a sorted T cell fraction (not recorded which). The receptors stem from a male donor with ankylosing spondylitis.

This clonotype showed up many times. J is TRBJ1-1 and V is TRBV4-1, with a tentative D call TRBD1 (5 bases). The germline V gene encodes CDR1 MGHRA and CDR2 YSYEKL. The CDR3 runs to 13 residues. The V end was cut by 4 bases, the J end by 7 bases, with 13 bases between. The CDR3 loop is CASSRMTEYEAFF. For the CDR3, the DNA is TGCGCCAGCAGCCGCATGACAGAATATGAAGCTTTCTTT.

The chain is built from TRBV6-5 and TRBJ1-2, with TRBD1 matching 9 bases. This CDR3 is 15 amino acids long. CDR1 is MNHEY and CDR2 is SVGAGI in the germline V gene. The V and J ends lost 0 bases and 4 bases, in that order; junction bases with no gene match: 3. In DNA, the CDR3 is TGTGCCAGCAGTTACTCGGGACAGGGATTCTATGGCTACACCTTC. Its protein is CASSYSGQGFYGYTF.

The chain couples TRBV27 to TRBJ2-7; the match to TRBD1 covers 7 bases. The CDR3 sequence is 14 residues long. V trimming: 8 bases; J trimming: 1 base; junction bases outside the gene matches: 8. Germline V CDR1 and CDR2: MNHEY, SMNVEV (reference sequence). The CDR3 DNA is TGTGCCAGCGCGAGGCGACAGGGTTCCTACGAGCAGTACTTC. Protein product: CASARRQGSYEQYF.

This clonotype was found a few times. The chain recombines TRBV5-1 with TRBJ2-7; 9 bases match TRBD1. Per the germline V gene, CDR1 is SGHRS and CDR2 is YFSETQ. V lost 4 bases and J lost 2; bases outside the gene matches: 7. The CDR3 has 15 residues. CDR3 nucleotide sequence: TGCGCCAGCAGCCCTCGGTGGGACAGGGCCTACGAGCAGTACTTC. This codes for CASSPRWDRAYEQYF.

The chain carries TRBV11-2 and TRBJ1-2, with a tentative D call TRBD1 (5 bases). This CDR3 region has 13 residues. V shed 5 bases and J shed 5 bases, with 12 bases lying between them. The germline gives CDR1 SGHAT, CDR2 FQNNGV. This chain's CDR3 is CASSTGTRYGYTF. CDR3 sequence (DNA): TGTGCCAGCAGCACCGGGACGAGATATGGCTACACCTTC.

This clonotype was counted only a few times. The chain links TRBV20-1 to TRBJ2-3; D perhaps matches TRBD2 (5 bases). The ends were cut back, 0 bases at V and 4 bases at J, with 14 bases in the middle. The CDR3 sequence is 15 residues long. CDR1 is DFQATT and CDR2 is SNEGSKA in the germline V gene (reference sequence). The CDR3 spells CSARDSSLGADTQYF. In nucleotides, the CDR3 is TGCAGTGCTAGAGATTCTAGCCTAGGCGCAGATACGCAGTATTTT.

This clonotype has a handful of counts. The CDR3 DNA sequence: TGCGCCAGCATGCGAAAACAGGGGGCCGTCTACGAGCAGTACTTC. Translated, it gives CASMRKQGAVYEQYF. The V and J genes are TRBV10-2 and TRBJ2-7; 9 bases agree with TRBD1. This CDR3 spans 15 amino acids. The germline V gene encodes CDR1 WSHSY and CDR2 SAAADI. V shed 7 bases, J shed 3 bases, and the junction held 10 bases outside the gene matches.

The chain has TRBV12-3 or TRBV12-4 and TRBJ1-2; TRBD1 might be the D (5 bases). The CDR3 loop spans 13 amino acids. V was cut by 4 bases and J by 8 bases, with 14 bases left in between. In DNA form, the CDR3 reads TGTGCCAGCAGTTGGGGGGACGTGCGAGGCTACACCTTC. Its translation is CASSWGDVRGYTF.